This is a list of T cell receptor beta chains from one sample in a study of shared clonotypes between healthy human individuals. The assay was immunoSEQ multiplex PCR, and TCRdb's table has in-frame clones only and misses some. The data contain some 2 million clones, around 96% of them singletons. The sequenced material came from naive CD8+ T cells sorted from blood. The receptors shown here come from a man younger than 35 in good health. Each CDR3 is given with its conserved first and last residue. D genes are given only for firm matches. Size tells how often a clone was seen (once, few, many) or the class of an expanded clone, and some rows leave it out.

CDR3 DNA,CDR3 protein,D gene,V gene,clone size,CDR3 length,J gene
TGTGCCAGCAGCTTGGCCGCCGGGACAGCGTCCTACGAGCAGTACTTC,CASSLAAGTASYEQYF,TRBD1,TRBV5-6,.,16,TRBJ2-7
TGTGCCGCGCGCGACACCTCCTACAATGAGCAGTTCTTC,CAARDTSYNEQFF,.,TRBV6-6,.,13,TRBJ2-1
TGTGCCAGCAGCGTACAGTCGGATTCACCCCTCCACTTT,CASSVQSDSPLHF,.,TRBV5-6,.,13,TRBJ1-6
TGTGCCTGGAGTGTACACGGGGACTACAATGAGCAGTTCTTC,CAWSVHGDYNEQFF,.,TRBV30,.,14,TRBJ2-1
TGTGCCAGCAGTCCGGGACTAGCGGGAGGGCCGGGCAATGAGCAGTTCTTC,CASSPGLAGGPGNEQFF,TRBD2,TRBV27,.,17,TRBJ2-1
TGCGCCAGCAGAATCAAGGGGGCGTATAATTCACCCCTCCACTTT,CASRIKGAYNSPLHF,TRBD1,TRBV4-3,.,15,TRBJ1-6
TGTGCCAGCAGCTTTCAACAGGTCTACGAGCAGTACTTC,CASSFQQVYEQYF,.,TRBV5-6,.,13,TRBJ2-7
TGTGCCAGCAGTAGCAGTACAGGGACGTTTGGAAACACCATATATTTT,CASSSSTGTFGNTIYF,.,TRBV6-6,.,16,TRBJ1-3
TGTGCCAGCAGCCCTAATGACAGGCTCGGAAATTCACCCCTCCACTTT,CASSPNDRLGNSPLHF,.,TRBV11-1,once,16,TRBJ1-6
TGTGCCACCAGCAGAGATCTCGGGGTAGGACCGAACTATGGCTACACCTTC,CATSRDLGVGPNYGYTF,.,TRBV15,.,17,TRBJ1-2
TGTGCCAGCAGCTTAACGTGGGAAACCTACGAGCAGTACTTC,CASSLTWETYEQYF,.,TRBV11-1,.,14,TRBJ2-7
TGTGCCAGTAGTATTCAGAGCGGGTTGGAGACCCAGTACTTC,CASSIQSGLETQYF,.,TRBV19,.,14,TRBJ2-5
TGTGCCAGCGGACTGAACTACGAGCAGTACTTC,CASGLNYEQYF,.,TRBV28,.,11,TRBJ2-7
TGCGCCAGCAGCTTGGTGGGCGGGACAGGGTCAGATACGCAGTATTTT,CASSLVGGTGSDTQYF,TRBD1,TRBV5-1,.,16,TRBJ2-3
TGTGCCAGCAGCTTAGTCCTGGCTAGCGGGATGGCGAGCGCCGGGGAGCTGTTTTTT,CASSLVLASGMASAGELFF,TRBD2,TRBV11-2,.,19,TRBJ2-2
TGTGCCAGCAGCAACCTTACGACTAGCCCTCAAGAGACCCAGTACTTC,CASSNLTTSPQETQYF,.,TRBV21-1,.,16,TRBJ2-5
TGTGCCAGTAGGTTAGGGGATTCACCCCTCCACTTT,CASRLGDSPLHF,.,TRBV19,once,12,TRBJ1-6
TGTGCCAGCAGGACAGGAAAGTTCTATGGCTACACCTTC,CASRTGKFYGYTF,.,TRBV2,.,13,TRBJ1-2
TGTGCCAGCAGTTCCGAGGCGTGGGAAGGACAGGGGACACGAGAGACCCAGTACTTC,CASSSEAWEGQGTRETQYF,TRBD1,TRBV28,.,19,TRBJ2-5
TGTGCCAGCACTCCAGGAACAGGAGGAGAAAAACTGTTTTTT,CASTPGTGGEKLFF,.,TRBV6-1,.,14,TRBJ1-4
TGTGCCAGCAGCTTAGAGGAGGTAGGGCGGGGGAACACTGAAGCTTTCTTT,CASSLEEVGRGNTEAFF,.,TRBV11-2,.,17,TRBJ1-1
TGTGCCAGCAGCGTAACGTCAGTCCTCTTTGGGGAAAAACTGTTTTTT,CASSVTSVLFGEKLFF,.,TRBV7-9,.,16,TRBJ1-4
TGTGCCAGCAGCTTACTGCTAATCTCCTACAATGAGCAGTTCTTC,CASSLLLISYNEQFF,.,TRBV7-9,.,15,TRBJ2-1
TGTGCCAGCAGTTTCGGAGGGAGCGATGAGCAGTTCTTC,CASSFGGSDEQFF,.,TRBV27,.,13,TRBJ2-1
TGTGCCAGCAGCTTCGGGACTGAAGCTTTCTTT,CASSFGTEAFF,.,TRBV7-9,.,11,TRBJ1-1
TGTGCCAGCAGCTCGGTGGTGGGGGGGGCCCAAGAGACCCAGTACTTC,CASSSVVGGAQETQYF,.,TRBV7-9,once,16,TRBJ2-5
TGTGCCAGCAGCTTTAGGACAACAACTAATGAAAAACTGTTTTTT,CASSFRTTTNEKLFF,.,TRBV5-4,.,15,TRBJ1-4
TGTGCCAGTAGTTCGGCAGGAACTAATGAGCAGTTCTTC,CASSSAGTNEQFF,.,TRBV19,.,13,TRBJ2-1
TGTGCCAGCAGCCTCGACGGACAGCTTAACTATGGCTACACCTTC,CASSLDGQLNYGYTF,.,TRBV5-5,once,15,TRBJ1-2
TGTGCCAGCAGCTTAGGAGGCCGCTATGAAGCTTTCTTT,CASSLGGRYEAFF,.,TRBV7-9,.,13,TRBJ1-1
TGTGCCAGCAGCTTCGGGACTAGCGTAAATACGCAGTATTTT,CASSFGTSVNTQYF,TRBD2,TRBV5-6,.,14,TRBJ2-3
TGTGCCAGCAGTCACGATGGCCCGAGCTCCTACGAGCAGTACTTC,CASSHDGPSSYEQYF,.,TRBV6-5,once,15,TRBJ2-7
TGTGCCAGCAACTCGGGACAGCCCCAGCATTTT,CASNSGQPQHF,.,TRBV28,.,11,TRBJ1-5
TGTGCCAGCAGCTTAGGGGGAGACTACGAGCAGTACTTC,CASSLGGDYEQYF,.,TRBV13,.,13,TRBJ2-7
TGCGCCAGCAGCCTAGGACAGGAGGGACTTACCTACGAGCAGTACTTC,CASSLGQEGLTYEQYF,.,TRBV5-1,.,16,TRBJ2-7
TGTGCCAGCAGCCCCGAGACTAGCGGATCCTACGAGCAGTACTTC,CASSPETSGSYEQYF,TRBD2,TRBV27,.,15,TRBJ2-7
TGTGCCAGCAGCTTAGTAGGTTTTACGTTCCCCGATACGCAGTATTTT,CASSLVGFTFPDTQYF,.,TRBV7-2,.,16,TRBJ2-3
TGTGCCAGCAGCTCGGGACTAGCGGGAGCGGATACGCAGTATTTT,CASSSGLAGADTQYF,TRBD2,TRBV7-2,.,15,TRBJ2-3
TGTGCCAGCAGCGCATCAACTAGCGGGGGGGCCAGCAATGAGCAGTTCTTC,CASSASTSGGASNEQFF,TRBD2,TRBV9,.,17,TRBJ2-1
TGTGCCAGCAGCTTGGGCGGGGGGGACGAGCAGTACTTC,CASSLGGGDEQYF,TRBD2,TRBV5-4,.,13,TRBJ2-7
TGTGCCACCAGTGGCGAACTCCCCGGGACCGGGGAGCTGTTTTTT,CATSGELPGTGELFF,.,TRBV15,.,15,TRBJ2-2
TGTGCCAGCAGTGGTCGTAGGGCTAGCGGGAGAAGTTATGAGCAGTTCTTC,CASSGRRASGRSYEQFF,TRBD2,TRBV2,.,17,TRBJ2-1
TGTGCCAGCAGCTTAGAACTTCCCTACGAGCAGTACTTC,CASSLELPYEQYF,.,TRBV11-2,.,13,TRBJ2-7
TGTGCCAGTAGTATTTTCTTGGGGAACACCGGGGAGCTGTTTTTT,CASSIFLGNTGELFF,.,TRBV19,.,15,TRBJ2-2
TGTGCCAGCAGCCCAGGACAGGGGACGAACACTGAAGCTTTCTTT,CASSPGQGTNTEAFF,TRBD1,TRBV7-6,.,15,TRBJ1-1
TGTGCCAGCAGCTTGGTTGGGACAGGGGTCTACAATGAGCAGTTCTTC,CASSLVGTGVYNEQFF,TRBD1,TRBV5-5,.,16,TRBJ2-1
TGTGCCAGCAGCTTCACCCTCACAGATACGCAGTATTTT,CASSFTLTDTQYF,.,TRBV9,once,13,TRBJ2-3
TGTGCCAGCAGCCCCCGGGACAGCTTCTACGAGCAGTACTTC,CASSPRDSFYEQYF,TRBD1,TRBV27,.,14,TRBJ2-7
TGCAGCGTTGAAGGTCGGGACAGTCAATATGGCTACACCTTC,CSVEGRDSQYGYTF,TRBD1,TRBV29-1,.,14,TRBJ1-2
TGTGCCAGCAGCTTAGACCTCGAAGCGGGAGGCGTTTTGGGAGATACGCAGTATTTT,CASSLDLEAGGVLGDTQYF,TRBD2,TRBV11-2,.,19,TRBJ2-3
TGCGCCAGCAGCCAAGCATATACGGGGCGAGCTTTCTTT,CASSQAYTGRAFF,.,TRBV4-3,.,13,TRBJ1-1
TGTGCCAGCACCGGGCTAGCGGGGAGCACAGATACGCAGTATTTT,CASTGLAGSTDTQYF,TRBD2,TRBV6-5,.,15,TRBJ2-3
TGCGCCAGCAGCTTTATGGACAATGAGCAGTTCTTC,CASSFMDNEQFF,.,TRBV5-1,.,12,TRBJ2-1
TGTGCCAGCAGTTTATGGGTTTACGGCCAGGGACCTGGAAACACCATATATTTT,CASSLWVYGQGPGNTIYF,.,TRBV28,.,18,TRBJ1-3
TGTGCCAGCAGTGAAAGAATAAGCTCCTTCTATGAACAGGGGGCTTTCTTT,CASSERISSFYEQGAFF,TRBD1,TRBV6-1,.,17,TRBJ1-1